This entry lists 4 T cell receptor beta chains sequenced from one sample in a study of shared clonotypes between healthy human individuals. Clones were sequenced by immunoSEQ multiplex PCR, and TCRdb holds only the in-frame ones, with some missing. Of approximately 2,000,000 clones in the sample, 85% to 95% were seen once. Input material: naive CD4+ T cells from PBMCs. Subset noted: CD45RA+ positively selected. The receptors come from a man younger than 30 in good health. Some clones in this sample may be carry-over from other donors' samples.

In DNA, the CDR3 is TGTGCCAGCAGCCAGTCAGCTCGGACCTGGACGATTCAAGAGACCCAGTACTTC. Amino acid sequence: CASSQSARTWTIQETQYF. V and J are TRBV14 and TRBJ2-5; D not certain. The germline V gene encodes CDR1 SGHDN and CDR2 FVKESK. The CDR3 runs 18 residues. Between the trimmed V and J ends, which lost 3 bases and 2 bases, there was a span of 22 bases.

This chain connects TRBV15 to TRBJ2-3; D might be TRBD1 or TRBD2, each matching 6 bases. The CDR3 spans 13 residues. Trimming cost V 7 bases and J 2 bases, with 10 bases left between them. CDR1 and CDR2 (germline): LNHNV, YYDKDF (reference sequence). The CDR3 spells CATTRGPTDTQYF. In DNA form, the CDR3 reads TGTGCCACCACCCGGGGGCCCACAGATACGCAGTATTTT.

The chain couples TRBV7-2 to TRBJ2-1; the D call may be TRBD1 or TRBD2 (5 bases each). Germline V gene data show CDR1 as SGHTA and CDR2 as FQGNSA. V shed 4 bases and J shed 3 bases, with 13 bases lying between them. This CDR3 region has 15 residues. The CDR3 here is CASSWSGTLYNEQFF. CDR3 coding DNA: TGTGCCAGCAGCTGGTCCGGGACCCTCTACAATGAGCAGTTCTTC.

The chain has TRBV7-9 and TRBJ1-1; unclear D gene. Germline V gene data show CDR1 as SEHNR and CDR2 as FQNEAQ (reference sequence). The length of the CDR3 is 13 residues. V was trimmed by 6 bases and J by 5 bases, leaving 13 bases between them. CDR3 in DNA: TGTGCCAGCAGATCATTTAGAGGGACTGAAGCTTTCTTT. Translation: CASRSFRGTEAFF.